This entry is about one T cell receptor beta chain. Its target is unknown. The junction does not match germline at one end; this may be a read error. Every bit of the isolated RNA underwent reverse transcription, so sequencing read expressed TCRB transcripts. TCRdb's copy holds only in-frame clones and misses some; the assay was immunoSEQ multiplex PCR. The data show about 140,000 clones, 6.9% seen once. This sample is drawn from a study of beta chain features in type 1 diabetes. This CDR3 spans 17 amino acids. Per the germline V gene, CDR1 is SGHNT and CDR2 is YYREEE (reference sequence). Study-wide results and limits: Among patients with Type 1 diabetes, TCRB CDR3s were moderately but significantly shorter in every one of the four CD4+ subsets. A pattern of fewer insertions and more deletions at VDJ junctions was seen in type 1 diabetes patients.

Sequenced: central memory CD4+ T cells from blood. The source of this sequence is a woman aged 25 to 39 in good health. The chain links TRBV5-4 to TRBJ2-5, with TRBD2 as a possible D gene (5 bases). In DNA, the CDR3 is TGCGCCAGCAGCCAAGATACGGCTAGCTACCGCCAAGAGACCCAGTACTTC. It is translated as CASSQDTASYRQETQYF.